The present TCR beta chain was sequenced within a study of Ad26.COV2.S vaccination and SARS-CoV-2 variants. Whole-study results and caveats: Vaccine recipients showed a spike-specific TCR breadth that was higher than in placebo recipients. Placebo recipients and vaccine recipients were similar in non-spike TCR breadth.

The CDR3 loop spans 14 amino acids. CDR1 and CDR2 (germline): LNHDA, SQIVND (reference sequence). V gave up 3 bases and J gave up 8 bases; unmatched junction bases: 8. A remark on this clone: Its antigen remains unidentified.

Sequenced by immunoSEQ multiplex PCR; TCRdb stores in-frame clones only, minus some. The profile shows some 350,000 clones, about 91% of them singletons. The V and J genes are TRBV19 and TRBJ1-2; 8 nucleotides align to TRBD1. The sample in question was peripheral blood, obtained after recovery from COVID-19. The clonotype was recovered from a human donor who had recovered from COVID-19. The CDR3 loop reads CASSMGGRGQGYTF. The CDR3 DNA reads TGTGCCAGTAGTATGGGTGGCAGGGGGCAAGGCTACACCTTC.